This T cell receptor beta chain was profiled in a study of a mutant IDH1 vaccine in newly diagnosed glioma. Study information: The initiation of vaccination occurred 4-6 weeks after radiotherapy alone, or with temozolomide cycles. Patients previously underwent radiotherapy, temozolomide, or both, and most underwent both. Study-level results: Top-clonotype changes in peripheral T cells seemed unrelated to pseudoprogression.

Noted time point: week 23, last vaccination. Doses consisted of 300 ug of mutant IDH1 20-mer peptide each, paired with topical imiquimod. New WHO grade 3 or 4 IDH1-mutant, ATRX-lost astrocytomas were present in all donors. This clone was seen a single time. Antigen: not known. This table comes from immunoSEQ multiplex PCR, and its TCRdb copy is limited to in-frame clones, with some not included. The profile shows under 45,000 clones, roughly 80% of them singletons. The germline V gene has CDR1 MNHEY and CDR2 SVGAGI. This CDR3 region has 11 residues. V lost 9 bases to trimming and J lost 4 bases, with 9 bases between them.

This chain connects TRBV6-5 to TRBJ2-5, with a weak D call TRBD1 (5 bases). Sequencing used PBMCs, obtained from a glioma patient whose treatment included an IDH1 peptide vaccine. This receptor was identified in a middle-aged man with glioma. The CDR3 nucleotides read TGTGCCAGTTTGCAGGGAGAGACCCAGTACTTC. It specifies CASLQGETQYF.